These 20 T cell receptor beta chains came from one sample sequenced in a study of identifying expanded T cells in peripheral blood. Some clones are missing from TCRdb's copy, which holds only in-frame ones; the method was immunoSEQ multiplex PCR. The sample lists approximately 110,000 clones, 88% seen once, with 6.5% to 9% in the top ten. Sequenced sample: blood. These receptors were obtained from a person aged 18-69 years in good health.

The chain recombines TRBV11-3 with TRBJ2-1, with D possibly matching TRBD2 (6 bases). This CDR3 is 15 amino acids long. The V end lost 5 bases, the J end lost 2 bases, and 13 bases lay between the germline ends. CDR1 and CDR2 (germline): SGHNT, YENEEA. The CDR3 DNA reads as TGTGCCAGCAGCGTACAACCGGGAGCCTACAATGAGCAGTTCTTC. It is translated as CASSVQPGAYNEQFF.

The chain carries TRBV6-5 and TRBJ2-3; D is unclear. The CDR3 totals 14 residues. The germline gives CDR1 MNHEY, CDR2 SVGAGI. Trimming removed 6 bases from V and 0 bases from J, with 10 bases in between. In nucleotides, the CDR3 is TGTGCCAGCAGCGCGTTAGACAGCACAGATACGCAGTATTTT. This codes for CASSALDSTDTQYF.

The chain links TRBV9 to TRBJ1-3; the D is unclear. CDR1 is SGDLS, CDR2 YYNGEE, per germline. The V end lost 2 bases, the J end lost 2 bases, and 14 bases lay between the germline ends. The CDR3 loop spans 16 amino acids. The CDR3 loop reads CASSVTGRWPGNTIYF. CDR3 DNA: TGTGCCAGCAGCGTCACGGGCAGATGGCCTGGAAACACCATATATTTT. The variable domain in full, with the rest retrieved from reference TRBV9 and TRBJ1-3, is DSGVTQTPKHLITATGQRVTLRCSPRSGDLSVYWYQQSLDQGLQFLIQYYNGEERAKGNILERFSAQQFPDLHSELNLSSLELGDSALYFCASSVTGRWPGNTIYFGEGSWLTVV.

The chain uses TRBV28 and TRBJ1-1; 8 positions match TRBD1. The trim removed 9 bases at V and 1 base at J, leaving 7 bases unmatched. The CDR3 is 14 amino acids. Germline V gives CDR1 MDHEN, CDR2 SYDVKM. The CDR3 loop is CASRTGTGNTEAFF. CDR3 sequence (DNA): TGTGCCAGTCGGACCGGGACAGGGAACACTGAAGCTTTCTTT.

The chain recombines TRBV7-2 with TRBJ2-2; unclear D gene. Per germline, CDR1 SGHTA and CDR2 FQGNSA. The V gene lost 5 bases and the J gene lost 6 bases, with 13 bases spanning the gap. The CDR3 has 14 amino acids. The CDR3 sequence is CASSPLGGPGELFF. CDR3 bases: TGTGCCAGCAGCCCCCTGGGTGGGCCCGGGGAGCTGTTTTTT.

This clone was detected only once. The rearrangement joins TRBV10-2 to TRBJ2-3, with TRBD2 matching 12 bases. Germline values: CDR1 WSHSY, CDR2 SAAADI. J gave up 5 bases and V 10 bases, and 4 bases lay outside the gene matches. The CDR3 length is 13 residues. CDR3 nucleotides: TGCGCCAACCGACTAGCGGGGGAAGATACGCAGTATTTT. Encoded protein: CANRLAGEDTQYF.

V and J are TRBV7-9 and TRBJ2-1; TRBD1 aligns across 8 bases. Germline values: CDR1 SEHNR, CDR2 FQNEAQ (reference sequence). The V and J ends lost 5 bases and 0 bases, in that order; junction bases with no gene match: 3. This CDR3 is built from 15 residues. This CDR3 is CASSDRGNSYNEQFF. The CDR3 DNA sequence: TGTGCCAGCAGCGACAGGGGCAACTCCTACAATGAGCAGTTCTTC. The variable domain in full, with the rest retrieved from reference TRBV7-9 and TRBJ2-1, is DTGVSQNPRHKITKRGQNVTFRCDPISEHNRLYWYRQTLGQGPEFLTYFQNEAQLEKSRLLSDRFSAERPKGSFSTLEIQRTEQGDSAMYLCASSDRGNSYNEQFFGPGTRLTVL.

V is TRBV6-6 and J is TRBJ2-7, with 10 bases matching TRBD1. The germline V gene encodes CDR1 MNHNY and CDR2 SVGAGI (reference sequence). Trimming at V came to 6 bases and at J to 3 bases, leaving 8 bases not matched to a gene. The CDR3 is 15 residues long. CDR3 in amino acids: CASRETGTGVYEQYF. For the CDR3, the DNA is TGTGCCAGCAGGGAAACCGGGACAGGGGTCTACGAGCAGTACTTC.

J is TRBJ1-2 and V is TRBV2, with D unresolved. The CDR3 runs to 13 residues. Trimming took 0 bases from V and 3 from J, leaving 5 bases between them. Germline CDR1 SNHLY, CDR2 FYNNEI. CDR3 in DNA: TGTGCCAGCAGTGAAGCATCAGACTATGGCTACACCTTC. Amino acid sequence: CASSEASDYGYTF.

The rearrangement links TRBV7-9 to TRBJ1-2; weak D call: TRBD1 (6 bases). Trimming took off 5 bases at V and 8 bases at J, with 21 bases between the two ends. This CDR3 has 15 amino acids. Per germline, CDR1 SEHNR and CDR2 FQNEAQ (reference sequence). As DNA, the CDR3 is TGTGCCAGCAGCCTCCCGGACAGATGGGGCGCGGGCTACACCTTC. Protein: CASSLPDRWGAGYTF.

This clone is a singleton in its sample. This chain connects TRBV18 to TRBJ2-1, with D possibly matching TRBD1 (6 bases). The CDR3 has 15 amino acids. Trimming took 9 bases from V and 0 from J, leaving 15 bases between them. Germline lookup yields CDR1 KGHSH and CDR2 LQKENI. The CDR3 sequence is CASFRDTSSYNEQFF. Written as DNA, the CDR3 is TGTGCCAGTTTCCGGGACACCAGCTCCTACAATGAGCAGTTCTTC.

The V call is TRBV28, the J call TRBJ1-5, with D maybe TRBD1 (6 bases). This CDR3 has 13 residues. In germline, CDR1 is MDHEN, CDR2 SYDVKM. The V end was cut by 5 bases, the J end by 5 bases, with 10 bases between. The CDR3 DNA reads as TGTGCCAGCAGTACTTACAGGGATCAGCCCCAGCATTTT. Protein: CASSTYRDQPQHF.

The chain links TRBV14 to TRBJ2-7; D is undetermined. Germline V gene lookup returns CDR1 SGHDN and CDR2 FVKESK. This CDR3 comprises 11 residues. Between the trimmed V and J ends, which lost 3 bases and 2 bases, there was a span of 2 bases. The CDR3 spells CASSQAYEQYF. The CDR3 nucleotides read TGTGCCAGCAGCCAGGCCTACGAGCAGTACTTC.

The chain carries TRBV14 and TRBJ2-7; D is unresolved. The CDR3 is made up of 13 amino acids. Per the germline V gene, CDR1 is SGHDN and CDR2 is FVKESK. The germline V and J ends were trimmed by 0 bases and 2 bases, with 5 bases remaining between them. CDR3 nucleotide sequence: TGTGCCAGCAGCCAAGACATCGCCTACGAGCAGTACTTC. This sequence encodes CASSQDIAYEQYF.

V and J are TRBV5-1 and TRBJ2-3, with 10 bases aligning to TRBD2. The germline V gene has CDR1 SGHRS and CDR2 YFSETQ. V lost 0 bases, J lost 4 bases, and 5 bases stayed unmatched. The CDR3 loop spans 16 amino acids. CDR3 nucleotide sequence: TGCGCCAGCAGCTTGGTGGTAGCGGGAGGCGCAGATACGCAGTATTTT. It yields the protein CASSLVVAGGADTQYF.

The chain joins TRBV5-8 to TRBJ1-1, with 7 bases identical to TRBD1. CDR3 length: 16 residues. CDR1 and CDR2 from the germline V gene are SGHTS and YDEGEE. V trimming: 4 bases; J trimming: 2 bases; junction bases outside the gene matches: 11. This CDR3 reads CASSRKGTAVNTEAFF. The CDR3 nucleotides are TGTGCCAGCAGCCGAAAGGGGACAGCCGTCAACACTGAAGCTTTCTTT.

The CDR3 DNA reads as TGTGCCAGCAGCTTAAGACAGGGTGGCACCGGGGAGCTGTTTTTT. It codes for CASSLRQGGTGELFF. The J gene is TRBJ2-2, the V gene TRBV7-3, with TRBD1 matching over 7 bases. The CDR3 covers 15 residues. Losses at the gene ends were 1 base for V and 4 bases for J; bases not matched to a gene: 3. Germline CDR1 is SGHTA and CDR2 is FQGTGA.

The chain links TRBV27 to TRBJ1-5, with D possibly being TRBD1 (5 bases). CDR1 MNHEY and CDR2 SMNVEV come from the germline V gene (reference sequence). There are 14 residues in the CDR3. V shed 4 bases and J shed 0 bases, with 7 bases lying between them. The CDR3 DNA sequence: TGTGCCAGCAGTTCAGGGTATAGCAATCAGCCCCAGCATTTT. It specifies CASSSGYSNQPQHF.

This chain connects TRBV6-1 to TRBJ1-4; TRBD1 might be the D (5 bases). CDR1 MNHNS and CDR2 SASEGT come from the germline V gene. The CDR3 consists of 13 residues. Trimming removed 9 bases from V and 2 bases from J, with 10 bases in between. The CDR3, as DNA: TGTGCCAGGGGGGGAAATACTAATGAAAAACTGTTTTTT. Protein product: CARGGNTNEKLFF.

The V call is TRBV21-1, the J call TRBJ2-5; no DNA check was done on the table's D call, TRBD2. TRBV21-1 is assigned pseudogene status. The CDR3 has 24 amino acids. CDR3 loop: CASSKRVVLAGALYLGPTKETQYF. DNA for the CDR3: TGTGCCAGCAGCAAAAGAGTCGTACTAGCGGGGGCCCTGTACCTCGGACCCACTAAAGAGACCCAGTACTTC.